The source of this T cell receptor beta chain is a study of T-cell reconstitution after alpha-beta-depleted transplantation in children. Study-wide findings and caveats: It was newly produced T cells that mostly accounted for T-cell counts and diversity one year after transplant. There were some patients whose high TCRbeta diversity at day 60 came from surviving recipient T cells and thymic progenitors. Where alpha-beta T cells came from about two months after transplant was reportedly several hundred expanded graft clones.

Unique molecular identifiers were incorporated into the prepared TCRbeta library. TCRdb redid the calling of the PCR reads with MiXCR, one entry per CDR3 protein. The sample holds about 980,000 distinct CDR3 sequences, roughly 29% seen once. About this clonotype: No antigen is known for it.

Trimming took 0 bases from V and 5 from J, leaving 11 bases between them. The length of the CDR3 is 14 residues. Per the germline V gene, CDR1 is SGHKS and CDR2 is YYEKEE (reference sequence). The chain links TRBV5-5 to TRBJ2-5; unclear D gene. This receptor was identified in a boy younger than two who had a stem cell transplant for SCID, so the T cells may come from the graft donor. Sample: PBMCs, mostly from graft donor cells, taken 360 days after TCRalphabeta/CD19-depleted stem cell transplant. The CDR3 protein is CASSLGRRRETQYF. The CDR3 DNA reads as TGTGCCAGCAGCTTGGGGCGGAGAAGGGAGACCCAGTACTTC.